The clone carrying this T cell receptor (beta chain) was seen once. The source of the sample is a study of T cell responses to AZD1222 COVID-19 vaccine. Germline CDR1 LNHDA, CDR2 SQIVND (reference sequence). Between the trimmed V and J ends, which lost 1 base and 5 bases, there was a span of 11 bases. The CDR3 is 14 amino acids. Assay: immunoSEQ multiplex PCR; the TCRdb copy retains only in-frame clones and omits some. The data contain about 120,000 clones, 75% to 90% of them seen just once; the ten biggest clones take up under 3%. The sequence was obtained from an adult who received the AZD1222 COVID-19 vaccine. The specimen was peripheral blood, collected 28 days after the second AZD1222 dose. The chain employs TRBV19 and TRBJ2-5, with D tentatively TRBD2 (6 bases). The DNA of the CDR3 is TGTGCCAGTAGTATAGGGGGGGTCGGGGAGACCCAGTACTTC. Translation gives CASSIGGVGETQYF.